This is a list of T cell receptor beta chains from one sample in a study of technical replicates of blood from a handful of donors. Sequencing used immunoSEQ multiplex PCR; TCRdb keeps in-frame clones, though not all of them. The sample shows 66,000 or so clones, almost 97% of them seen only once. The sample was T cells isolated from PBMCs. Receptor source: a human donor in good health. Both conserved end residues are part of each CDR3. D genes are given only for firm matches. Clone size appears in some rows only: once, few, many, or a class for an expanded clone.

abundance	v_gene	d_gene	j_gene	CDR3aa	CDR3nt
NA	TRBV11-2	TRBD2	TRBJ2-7	CASSYEAGASYEQYF	TGTGCCAGCAGCTACGAAGCGGGGGCCTCCTACGAGCAGTACTTC
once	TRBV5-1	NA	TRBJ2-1	CASSLTGGDNEQFF	TGCGCCAGCAGCTTGACAGGGGGGGACAATGAGCAGTTCTTC
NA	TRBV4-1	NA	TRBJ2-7	CASSHQPVGSYEQYF	TGCGCCAGCAGCCATCAACCCGTCGGGAGTTACGAGCAGTACTTC
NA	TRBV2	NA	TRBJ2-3	CASSAHLTASTDTQYF	TGTGCCAGCAGTGCCCACTTGACAGCTAGCACAGATACGCAGTATTTT
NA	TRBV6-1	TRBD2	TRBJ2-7	CASSDGGTSRDEQYF	TGTGCCAGCAGTGACGGGGGGACTAGCAGAGACGAGCAGTACTTC
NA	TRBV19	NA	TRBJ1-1	CASTKYTPGLFSGTEAFF	TGTGCCAGTACCAAATACACCCCGGGACTTTTCTCAGGCACTGAAGCTTTCTTT
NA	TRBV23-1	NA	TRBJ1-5	CASRRMGNQPQHF	TGCGCCAGCAGGCGGATGGGCAATCAGCCCCAGCATTTT
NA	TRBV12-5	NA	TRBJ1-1	CASGPLLRGTPQGHTEAFF	TGTGCTAGTGGCCCCCTCCTTAGAGGTACACCCCAGGGGCACACTGAAGCTTTCTTT
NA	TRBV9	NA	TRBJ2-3	CASSVGASQGGDTQYF	TGTGCCAGCAGCGTAGGGGCCTCACAGGGTGGGGATACGCAGTATTTT
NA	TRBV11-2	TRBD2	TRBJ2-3	CASSRGGHRTDTQYF	TGTGCCAGCAGCCGGGGGGGACATCGCACAGATACGCAGTATTTT
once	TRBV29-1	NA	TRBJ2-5	CSVENSGETQYF	TGCAGCGTTGAGAATAGTGGAGAGACCCAGTACTTC